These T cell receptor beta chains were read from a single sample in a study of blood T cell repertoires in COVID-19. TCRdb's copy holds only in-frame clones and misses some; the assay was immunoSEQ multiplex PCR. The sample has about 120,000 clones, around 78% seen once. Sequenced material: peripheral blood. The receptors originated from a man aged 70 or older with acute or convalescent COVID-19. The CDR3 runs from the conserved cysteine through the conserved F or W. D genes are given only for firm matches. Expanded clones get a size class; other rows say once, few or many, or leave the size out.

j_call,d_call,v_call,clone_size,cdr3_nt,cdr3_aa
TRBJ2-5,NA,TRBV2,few,TGTGCCAGCAGTGGTCACTCGGGGACCCAGTACTTC,CASSGHSGTQYF
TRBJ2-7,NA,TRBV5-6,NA,TGTGCCAGCACCTCGATGGACAGAAGCTCCTACGAGCAGTACTTC,CASTSMDRSSYEQYF
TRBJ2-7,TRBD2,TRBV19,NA,TGTGCCAGTAGTCCCAGGGGTAGCGGGGGACACTACGAGCAGTACTTC,CASSPRGSGGHYEQYF
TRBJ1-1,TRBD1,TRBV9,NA,TGTGCCAGCAGCGCCAACCAGGGGGCACTTGACACTGAAGCTTTCTTT,CASSANQGALDTEAFF
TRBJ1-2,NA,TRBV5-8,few,TGTGCCAGCAGCTTGGACAGTAACTATGGCTACACCTTC,CASSLDSNYGYTF
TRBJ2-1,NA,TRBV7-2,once,TGTGCCAGCAGCTCCAAGCCGAGCCTAGTGAACAATGAGCAGTTCTTC,CASSSKPSLVNNEQFF
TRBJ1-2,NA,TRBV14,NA,TGTGCCAGCAGCCAAGGGATAGGGACAAACTATGGCTACACCTTC,CASSQGIGTNYGYTF
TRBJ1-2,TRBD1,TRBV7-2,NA,TGTGCCAGCAGCTCACCAATCGGACAGGGGGGAGGCTACACCTTC,CASSSPIGQGGGYTF
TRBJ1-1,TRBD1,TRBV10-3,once,TGTGCCATCAGTGAGGACAGGGGGTTTGACACTGAAGCTTTCTTT,CAISEDRGFDTEAFF
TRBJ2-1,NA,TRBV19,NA,TGTGCCAGTAGTATCGGTACAGGGAGCAACAATGAGCAGTTCTTC,CASSIGTGSNNEQFF
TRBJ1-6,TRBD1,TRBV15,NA,TGTGCCACCAGCAGAGGGTTGGGACAGGGAGATTCACCCCTCCACTTT,CATSRGLGQGDSPLHF
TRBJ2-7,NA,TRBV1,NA,TGCACCAGCAGCCAAGAAAGCGGGGGGGAAGGGAACGAGCAGTACTTC,CTSSQESGGEGNEQYF
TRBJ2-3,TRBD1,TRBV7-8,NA,TGTGCCAGCAGCTTAAACAGGGGCGACTCCGTACAGTATTTT,CASSLNRGDSVQYF
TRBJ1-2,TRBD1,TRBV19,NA,TGTGCCAGTAGTGTCTCCCAGGGGGCGGGTGGCTACACCTTC,CASSVSQGAGGYTF
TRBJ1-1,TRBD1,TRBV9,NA,TGTGCCAGCAGCGTCGAGGGGGCCAGGAACACTGAAGCTTTCTTT,CASSVEGARNTEAFF
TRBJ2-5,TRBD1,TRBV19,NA,TGTGCCAGTAGTATGGGGACAGGGGGCGCGGAGACCCAGTACTTC,CASSMGTGGAETQYF